Shown below are 8 T cell receptor beta chains from a single sample sequenced in a study of control samples from healthy donors and cancer patients. Sequenced by immunoSEQ multiplex PCR; TCRdb stores in-frame clones only, minus some. The sample records 70,000 to 80,000 clones, 84% being singletons. Sequencing was done on a sample of blood. The receptors shown here come from a man in his fifties or sixties in good health.

CDR3 protein: CASGLELTDEQYF. In DNA form, the CDR3 reads TGTGCCAGCGGACTCGAGCTTACCGACGAGCAGTACTTC. The chain links TRBV11-2 to TRBJ2-7, with D tentatively TRBD2 (5 bases). The CDR3 spans 13 residues. Per the germline V gene, CDR1 is SGHAT and CDR2 is FQNNGV. V lost 8 bases, J lost 5 bases, and 16 bases lay in between.

This chain uses TRBV5-1 with TRBJ2-3, with D perhaps matching TRBD2 (5 bases). Between the trimmed V and J ends, which lost 7 bases and 0 bases, there was a span of 9 bases. This CDR3 is 13 amino acids long. CDR1 and CDR2 (germline): SGHRS, YFSETQ. CDR3 in amino acids: CASQSGSTDTQYF. CDR3 in DNA: TGCGCCAGCCAGAGCGGAAGCACAGATACGCAGTATTTT.

J is TRBJ2-7 and V is TRBV13; TRBD1 matches 8 bases. This CDR3 is 13 amino acids long. CDR1 and CDR2 (germline): PRHDT, FYEKMQ (reference sequence). The V gene end was trimmed by 2 bases and the J gene end by 4 bases; junction bases not matched to a gene: 1. The DNA for the CDR3 is TGTGCCAGCAGCTTAAACAGGGGGTACGAGCAGTACTTC. Residues: CASSLNRGYEQYF.

Details on this clone: Other DNA sequences in this sample translate to the same CDR3. The rearrangement joins TRBV4-1 to TRBJ1-2; D is unclear. Trimming removed 0 bases from V and 4 bases from J, with 9 bases in between. CDR1 and CDR2 from the germline V gene are MGHRA and YSYEKL. This CDR3 is built from 14 residues. CDR3 sequence: CASSQEGRIYGYTF. The CDR3, as DNA: TGCGCCAGCAGCCAAGAAGGGAGGATCTATGGCTACACCTTC.

This clone appeared a single time. The rearrangement links TRBV23-1 to TRBJ1-1, with 9 bases that match TRBD1. TRBV23-1 is reported as an ORF; its role is uncertain. V lost 6 bases, J lost 4 bases, and 9 bases stayed unmatched. This CDR3 comprises 15 residues. The CDR3 here is CASRITGTGPTEAFF. CDR3 bases: TGCGCCAGCAGGATAACCGGGACAGGGCCCACTGAAGCTTTCTTT.

This clone was seen a handful of times. The chain carries TRBV4-1 and TRBJ2-2; the match to TRBD2 covers 14 bases. Germline V lookup: CDR1 MGHRA, CDR2 YSYEKL. CDR3 size: 15 residues. The ends lost 8 bases at V and 7 bases at J; junction bases unmatched: 6. The DNA of the CDR3 is TGCGCCAGCGGGGGACTAGCGGGAGTTGTCGGGGAGCTGTTTTTT. Amino acid sequence: CASGGLAGVVGELFF.

The chain links TRBV7-2 to TRBJ2-1; 14 nucleotides align to TRBD2. The germline CDR1 and CDR2 sequences are SGHTA and FQGNSA. Trimming removed 1 base from V and 8 bases from J; junction bases left unmatched: 4. This CDR3 has 16 residues. CDR3 DNA sequence: TGTGCCAGCAGCTTAGTGGGGACTAGCGGGAGTGATGAGCAGTTCTTC. Protein product: CASSLVGTSGSDEQFF.

The chain is built from TRBV6-2 or TRBV6-3 and TRBJ1-1; no clear D. V was shortened by 2 bases and J by 0 bases, with 4 bases between the two germline ends. This CDR3 spans 13 amino acids. CDR1 MNHEY and CDR2 SVGEGT come from the germline V gene. CDR3 in amino acids: CASSYAVNTEAFF. The CDR3 bases are TGTGCCAGCAGTTACGCGGTGAACACTGAAGCTTTCTTT.